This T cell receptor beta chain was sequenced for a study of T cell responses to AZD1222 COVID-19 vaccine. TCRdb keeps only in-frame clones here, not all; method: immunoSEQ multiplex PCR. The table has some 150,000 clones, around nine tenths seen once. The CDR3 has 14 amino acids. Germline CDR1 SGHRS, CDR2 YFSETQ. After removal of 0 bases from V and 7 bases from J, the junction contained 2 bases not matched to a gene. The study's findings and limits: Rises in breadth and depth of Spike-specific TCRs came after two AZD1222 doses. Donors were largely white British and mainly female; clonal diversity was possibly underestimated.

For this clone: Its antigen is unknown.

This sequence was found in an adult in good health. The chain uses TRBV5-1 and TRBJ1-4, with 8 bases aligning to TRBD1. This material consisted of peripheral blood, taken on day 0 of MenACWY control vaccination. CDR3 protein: CASSLVQGGEKLFF. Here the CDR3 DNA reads TGCGCCAGCAGCTTGGTACAGGGGGGTGAAAAACTGTTTTTT.